The T cell receptor beta chain under discussion was sequenced for a study of cytomegalovirus exposure and HLA in healthy donors. Overall study: Earlier, 100 million to 120 million unique TCR beta sequences were recovered from approximately 200 million T cells by an analysis. Unique TCRs from HLA-typed donors, 65 million to 85 million of them, were held in an early data release. Study-level points and caveats: In the analysis, some V segments, TRBV6-2 and TRBV6-3 included, were excluded as indistinguishable.

The germline V gene has CDR1 MNHEY and CDR2 SMNVEV (reference sequence). The length of the CDR3 is 15 residues. After removal of 5 bases from V and 1 base from J, the junction contained 7 bases not matched to a gene. This PCR relied on a set of 60 Vbeta primers and 13 Jbeta primers. Only in-frame clones appear in the TCRdb table, and some are missing; sequencing was by immunoSEQ multiplex PCR. The top ten hold approximately 1.5% of the sample, which has about 160,000 clones, over 80% seen once. With respect to this clone: The target antigen is unknown.

The chain combines TRBV27 with TRBJ2-7, with 8 bases matching TRBD2. Source material: PBMCs. The source is a girl under 18 in good health and CMV-seropositive. In DNA, the CDR3 is TGTGCCAGCAGTCCCGACGGGAGGGCATCCTACGAGCAGTACTTC. This codes for CASSPDGRASYEQYF.